This record concerns one T cell receptor (beta chain) sequence. The antigen is undetermined. This specimen belongs to a study of cytomegalovirus exposure and HLA in healthy donors. Study details: Genotyping of 400 or so donors showed that 65% to 90% belonged to the Caucasian-associated ancestry cluster. Study-wide points: Some segments of the V type, notably TRBV6-2 and TRBV6-3, were excluded as indistinguishable.

Use of 60 Vbeta and 13 Jbeta primers characterized the PCR. The repertoire was sequenced with immunoSEQ multiplex PCR; TCRdb's copy has only in-frame clones and lacks some. Of some 170,000 clones in the sample, about 77% were seen once. CDR1 and CDR2 (germline): MNHNS, SASEGT. This CDR3 spans 15 amino acids. The V segment lost 2 bases and the J segment 3 bases; nucleotides outside the gene matches: 3. The sequence was obtained from a man aged 18 to 29 in good health and CMV-seropositive. The genes are TRBV6-1 and TRBJ2-7; 11 positions match TRBD2. Sequenced sample: PBMCs. The CDR3 region is CASSERTSGSYEQYF. CDR3 DNA sequence: TGTGCCAGCAGTGAAAGAACTAGCGGGAGCTACGAGCAGTACTTC.